The T cell receptor (beta chain) described here comes from a study of T cell changes during pregnancy in multiple sclerosis. In germline, CDR1 is SGHTA, CDR2 FQGTGA. Trimming took 3 bases from V and 5 from J; bases not matched to a gene: 3. This CDR3 is 13 amino acids long. Method: immunoSEQ multiplex PCR; TCRdb's copy keeps in-frame clones and lacks some. Seen here are tens of thousands of clones, approximately 90% observed once, and the top ten hold 0.7% to 0.95%. The sample was CD4+ T cells from peripheral blood mononuclear cells, taken before pregnancy. The source is a female donor with multiple sclerosis, enrolled in a pregnancy study. V gene TRBV7-3 combines with J gene TRBJ2-5, with 7 bases fitting TRBD1. CDR3 coding DNA: TGTGCCAGCAGCTTGACAGGGATGGAGACCCAGTACTTC. Its protein product is CASSLTGMETQYF.